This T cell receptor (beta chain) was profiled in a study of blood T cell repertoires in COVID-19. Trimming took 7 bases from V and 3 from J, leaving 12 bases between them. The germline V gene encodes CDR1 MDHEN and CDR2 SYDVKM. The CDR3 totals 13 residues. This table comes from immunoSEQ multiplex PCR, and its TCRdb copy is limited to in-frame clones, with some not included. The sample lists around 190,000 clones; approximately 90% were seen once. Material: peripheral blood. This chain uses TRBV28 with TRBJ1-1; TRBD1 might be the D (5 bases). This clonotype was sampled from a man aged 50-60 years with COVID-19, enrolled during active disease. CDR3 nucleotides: TGTGCCAGCAAGCGACAGCCAGACACTGAAGCTTTCTTT. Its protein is CASKRQPDTEAFF.